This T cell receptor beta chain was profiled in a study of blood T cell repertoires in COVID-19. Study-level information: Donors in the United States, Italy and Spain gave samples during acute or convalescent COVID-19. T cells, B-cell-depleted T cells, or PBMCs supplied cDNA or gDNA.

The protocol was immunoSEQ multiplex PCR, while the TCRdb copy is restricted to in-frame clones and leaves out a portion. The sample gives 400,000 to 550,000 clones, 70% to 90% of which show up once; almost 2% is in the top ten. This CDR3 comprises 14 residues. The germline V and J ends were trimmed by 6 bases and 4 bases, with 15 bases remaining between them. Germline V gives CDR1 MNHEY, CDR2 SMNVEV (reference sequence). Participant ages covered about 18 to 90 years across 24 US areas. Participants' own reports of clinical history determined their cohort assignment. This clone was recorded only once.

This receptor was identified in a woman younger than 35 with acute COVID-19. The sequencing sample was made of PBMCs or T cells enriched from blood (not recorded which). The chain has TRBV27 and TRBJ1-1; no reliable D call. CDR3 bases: TGTGCCAGCAGATATTCGGGGTACTTCACTGAAGCTTTCTTT. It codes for CASRYSGYFTEAFF.